This entry describes one T cell receptor (beta chain). Its antigen target is currently unknown. There are no base qualities to consult, and no much larger clone falls within one base. TCRbeta CDR3 regions were amplified from genomic DNA by means of the immunoSEQ Assay, a bias-controlled multiplex PCR. The paper's processing steps were these. Nucleated cell counts per sample were estimated from amplification of reference gene primers within the assay. Sequence reads were collapsed and filtered to measure the absolute abundance of every unique TCRbeta CDR3 rearrangement. For each sample, productive Simpson clonality was calculated as the square root of Simpson's diversity index over productive rearrangements. TCRdb took this table from immuneACCESS and kept in-frame rearrangements with V and J called. Such tables lack part of the clones; where checked against another copy, unresolved V genes explain under half of the gap, and the rest is unexplained. That table is the source of V, J and clone size, and D and trimming were worked out from the DNA. This sample holds about 58,000 clones; 85% to 90% were observed only once. The ten most abundant clones make up roughly a fifth of the sample.

This sample is part of a study of blood T cell repertoires in COVID-19 (dated by TCRdb to about 2020). Study-wide context: The collaborator samples originated in the United States, Italy and Spain and spanned the acute and convalescent phases of COVID-19. A freely available public database, intended as a resource for researchers studying the immune response to SARS-CoV-2, is where the repertoires were released. The samples were drawn from two sources: the first 160 participants of the ongoing ImmuneRACE study, and over 950 subjects contributed by 6 global collaborators. Subjects who had been exposed to COVID-19, were actively infected with it, or had recovered from it provided the deeply sampled blood TCRbeta repertoires that made up the dataset. The prospective study material was composed of cDNA or gDNA derived from T cells, B-cell-depleted T cells, or PBMCs. HLA class I and class II types, where available, came from metadata supplied by the sample provider rather than from assay-based typing. Nearly every sample came with metadata listing a de-identified subject ID, COVID-19 status, age in years and sex.

Taken from the germline V gene, the CDR1 and CDR2 loops are LGHNA and YNFKEQ. Relative to germline, V is missing 1 base and J is missing 5 bases, with 0 bases of the junction outside any gene match. The CDR3, cysteine through phenylalanine, is 14 amino acids long. Here the CDR3 DNA is all that survives: 42 bases in frame from base 1. Study-level results and caveats: The amount of clinical and demographic metadata varied by source and participant and was provided uncurated.

Collaborating institutions collected whole blood in K2EDTA tubes following their own protocols. For TCRbeta analysis, collaborator samples were shipped as frozen whole blood, as isolated PBMCs, or as DNA extracted from either sample type. The receptor was isolated from a woman between 50 and 59 years old with active or convalescent COVID-19. The chain is made from TRBV4-2 and TRBJ2-7; TRBD2 agrees with 12 junctional bases. Specimen: peripheral blood. The nucleotide sequence is TGTGCCAGCAGCCAAGGGACTAGCGGGGACGAGCAGTACTTC. This sequence encodes CASSQGTSGDEQYF.